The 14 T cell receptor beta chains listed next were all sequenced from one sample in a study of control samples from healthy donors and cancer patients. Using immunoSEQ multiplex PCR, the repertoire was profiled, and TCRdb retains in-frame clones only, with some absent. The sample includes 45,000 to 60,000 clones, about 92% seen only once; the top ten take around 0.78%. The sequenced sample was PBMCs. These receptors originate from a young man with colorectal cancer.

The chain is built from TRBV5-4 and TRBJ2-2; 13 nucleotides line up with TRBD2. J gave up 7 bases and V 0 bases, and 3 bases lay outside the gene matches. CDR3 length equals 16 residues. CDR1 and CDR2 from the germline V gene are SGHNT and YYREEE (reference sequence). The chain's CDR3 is CASSLVGLAGSGELFF. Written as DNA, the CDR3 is TGTGCCAGCAGCTTGGTGGGACTAGCGGGGAGCGGGGAGCTGTTTTTT. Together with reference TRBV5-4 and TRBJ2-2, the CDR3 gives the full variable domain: ETGVTQSPTHLIKTRGQQVTLRCSSQSGHNTVSWYQQALGQGPQFIFQYYREEENGRGNFPPRFSGLQFPNYSSELNVNALELDDSALYLCASSLVGLAGSGELFFGEGSRLTVL.

DNA of the CDR3: TGTGCCAGCAGAAGTCGGGGGAATGGGGCCAACGTCCTGACTTTC. Residues: CASRSRGNGANVLTF. The chain uses TRBV7-8 and TRBJ2-6; the D gene is possibly TRBD2 (6 bases). Deletions cut 6 bases from V and 3 bases from J, with 12 bases between. The germline gives CDR1 SGHVS, CDR2 FQNEAQ. This CDR3 has 15 amino acids.

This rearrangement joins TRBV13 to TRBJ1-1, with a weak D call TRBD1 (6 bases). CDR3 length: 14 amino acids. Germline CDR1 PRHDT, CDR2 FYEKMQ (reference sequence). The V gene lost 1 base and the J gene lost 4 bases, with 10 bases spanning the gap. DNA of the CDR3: TGTGCCAGCAGCTTAGTGGGGGGCGGCACTGAAGCTTTCTTT. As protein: CASSLVGGGTEAFF.

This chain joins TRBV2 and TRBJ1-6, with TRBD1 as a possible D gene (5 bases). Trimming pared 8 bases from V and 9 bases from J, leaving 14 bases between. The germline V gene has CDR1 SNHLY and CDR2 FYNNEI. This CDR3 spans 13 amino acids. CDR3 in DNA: TGTGCCAGCGGTCGGGGGTATGGTTCACCCCTCCACTTT. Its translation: CASGRGYGSPLHF.

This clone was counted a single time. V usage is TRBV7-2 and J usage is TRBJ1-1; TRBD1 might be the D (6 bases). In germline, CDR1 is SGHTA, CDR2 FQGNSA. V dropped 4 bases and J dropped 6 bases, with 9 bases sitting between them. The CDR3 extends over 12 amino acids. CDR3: CASSSGASEAFF. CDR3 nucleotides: TGTGCCAGCAGCTCGGGGGCTTCTGAAGCTTTCTTT.

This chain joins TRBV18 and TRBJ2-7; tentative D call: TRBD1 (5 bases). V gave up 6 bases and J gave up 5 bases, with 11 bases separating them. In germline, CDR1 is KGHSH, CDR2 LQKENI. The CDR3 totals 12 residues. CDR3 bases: TGTGCCAGCTCTCTCACAGGTAACGAGCAGTACGTC. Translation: CASSLTGNEQYV.

Here the CDR3 DNA reads TGCGCCAGCAGCCAAGATAGAGAGGGCAGGGGGCTCGCTGGGGCCAACGTCCTGACTTTC. Its translation is CASSQDREGRGLAGANVLTF. The chain couples TRBV4-1 to TRBJ2-6; 8 bases line up with TRBD1. The CDR3 totals 20 residues. Losses at the gene ends were 0 bases for V and 2 bases for J; bases not matched to a gene: 12. CDR1 is MGHRA, CDR2 YSYEKL, per germline.

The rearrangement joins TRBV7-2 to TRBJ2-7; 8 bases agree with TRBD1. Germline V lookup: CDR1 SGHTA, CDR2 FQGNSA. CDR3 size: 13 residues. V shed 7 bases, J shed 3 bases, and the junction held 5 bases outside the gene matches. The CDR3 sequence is CASNHDRGYEQYF. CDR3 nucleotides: TGTGCCAGCAACCACGACAGGGGCTACGAGCAGTACTTC.

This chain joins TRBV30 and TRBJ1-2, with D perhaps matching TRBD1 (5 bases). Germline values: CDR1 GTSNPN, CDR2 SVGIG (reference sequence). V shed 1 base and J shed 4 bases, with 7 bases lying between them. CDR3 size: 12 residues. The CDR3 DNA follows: TGTGCCTGGAGTGAGGGGACCTATGGCTACACCTTC. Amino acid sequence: CAWSEGTYGYTF.

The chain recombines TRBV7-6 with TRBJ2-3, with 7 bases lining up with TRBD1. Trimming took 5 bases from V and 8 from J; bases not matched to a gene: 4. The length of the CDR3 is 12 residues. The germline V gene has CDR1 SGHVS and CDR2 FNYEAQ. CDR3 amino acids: CASSQTGPTQYF. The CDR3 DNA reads TGTGCCAGCAGCCAGACAGGGCCTACGCAGTATTTT.

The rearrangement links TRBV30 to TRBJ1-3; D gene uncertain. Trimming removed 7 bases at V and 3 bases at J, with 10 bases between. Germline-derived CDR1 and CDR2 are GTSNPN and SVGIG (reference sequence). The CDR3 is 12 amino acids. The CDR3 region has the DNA TGTGCCTCCAGCATAAGTGGAAACACCATATATTTT. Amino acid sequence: CASSISGNTIYF.

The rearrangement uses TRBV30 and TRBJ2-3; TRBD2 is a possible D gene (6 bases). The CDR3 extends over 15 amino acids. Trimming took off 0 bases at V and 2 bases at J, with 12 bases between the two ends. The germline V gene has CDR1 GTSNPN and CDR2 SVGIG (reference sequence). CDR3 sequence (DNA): TGTGCCTGGAGTGTACGAGGCGGGGTCACAGATACGCAGTATTTT. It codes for CAWSVRGGVTDTQYF.

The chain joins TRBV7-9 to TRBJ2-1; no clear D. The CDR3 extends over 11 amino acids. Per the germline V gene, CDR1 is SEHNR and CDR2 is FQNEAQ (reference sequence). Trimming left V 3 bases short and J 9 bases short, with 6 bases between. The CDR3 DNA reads TGTGCCAGCAGCTTCAATGGTGAGCAGTTCTTC. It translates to CASSFNGEQFF.

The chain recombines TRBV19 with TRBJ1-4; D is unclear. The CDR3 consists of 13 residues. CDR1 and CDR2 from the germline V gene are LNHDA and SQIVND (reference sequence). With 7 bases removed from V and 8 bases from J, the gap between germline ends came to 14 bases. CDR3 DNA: TGTGCCAGTAAGGAGAGGGAGAGGGAAAAACTGTTTTTT. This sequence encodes CASKEREREKLFF. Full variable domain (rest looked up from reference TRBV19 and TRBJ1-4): DGGITQSPKYLFRKEGQNVTLSCEQNLNHDAMYWYRQDPGQGLRLIYYSQIVNDFQKGDIAEGYSVSREKKESFPLTVTSAQKNPTAFYLCASKEREREKLFFGSGTQLSVL.